This T cell receptor beta chain was retrieved from a study of shared clonotypes between healthy human individuals. Unsorted PBMC replicate PCRs used 250 to 300 ng DNA, approximately 30,000 T cell genomes. Using ten immunoSEQ deep assay plates, investigators sequenced unsorted PBMC DNA. Only in-frame clones appear in the TCRdb table, and some are missing; sequencing was by immunoSEQ multiplex PCR. The sample yields 470,000 or so clones, over 75% seen once. The unsorted samples took about 90 million PBMCs to get genomic DNA. The CDR3 loop spans 13 amino acids. The germline gives CDR1 MGHRA, CDR2 YSYEKL. The V gene lost 1 base and the J gene lost 3 bases, with 7 bases spanning the gap.

The rearrangement joins TRBV4-1 to TRBJ2-7, with D uncertain. The sequenced sample consisted of PBMCs. The TCR was taken from a woman in her forties in good health. Some clones in this sample may be carry-over from other donors' samples. The CDR3 DNA reads as TGCGCCAGCAGCCAAGGACCCATCTACGAGCAGTACTTC. Amino acids: CASSQGPIYEQYF.